The next 13 T cell receptor beta chains were all read from a single sample in a study of cytomegalovirus exposure and HLA in healthy donors. This PCR relied on a set of 60 Vbeta primers and 13 Jbeta primers. Only in-frame clones appear in the TCRdb table, and some are missing; sequencing was by immunoSEQ multiplex PCR. The sample comprises a few hundred thousand clones, over 90% of which are singletons, and less than 2% rests with the top ten. Sample: PBMCs. The receptors were sampled from a girl aged 2 to 10 in good health and CMV-seronegative.

The rearrangement uses TRBV11-2 and TRBJ2-7; the match to TRBD2 covers 7 bases. The CDR3 loop spans 15 amino acids. Germline lookup yields CDR1 SGHAT and CDR2 FQNNGV. The junction had 14 bases not matched to a gene; V was cut back by 5 bases and J by 7 bases. DNA for the CDR3: TGTGCCAGCAGCCAAGGGGAGGGTTTCCCCTTTGAGCAGTACTTC. Encoded protein: CASSQGEGFPFEQYF.

The V and J genes are TRBV11-3 and TRBJ2-1, with TRBD1 as a possible D gene (6 bases). V lost 3 bases to trimming and J lost 5 bases, with 8 bases between them. The CDR3 contains 13 residues. Germline loops: CDR1 SGHNT, CDR2 YENEEA. The DNA for the CDR3 is TGTGCCAGCAGCTTTGGGACAAACAATGAGCAGTTCTTC. Translated: CASSFGTNNEQFF. Complete variable domain (other parts from reference TRBV11-3 and TRBJ2-1): EAGVVQSPRYKIIEKKQPVAFWCNPISGHNTLYWYLQNLGQGPELLIRYENEEAVDDSQLPKDRFSAERLKGVDSTLKIQPAELGDSAVYLCASSFGTNNEQFFGPGTRLTVL.

The V gene is TRBV14, the J gene TRBJ1-1; D ambiguous. The V gene lost 2 bases and the J gene lost 3 bases, with 16 bases spanning the gap. This CDR3 has 16 residues. Germline V gives CDR1 SGHDN, CDR2 FVKESK. The CDR3 DNA reads TGTGCCAGCAGCCAACCCCTCGAGGGCGGTCACACTGAAGCTTTCTTT. Its translation is CASSQPLEGGHTEAFF.

A few counts support this clone. The genes are TRBV5-4 and TRBJ2-3, with 7 bases identical to TRBD2. The germline CDR1 and CDR2 sequences are SGHNT and YYREEE (reference sequence). V lost 1 base and J lost 1; bases outside the gene matches: 0. The CDR3 length is 14 residues. The DNA of the CDR3 is TGTGCCAGCAGCTTGACTAGCGGCACAGATACGCAGTATTTT. Translating gives CASSLTSGTDTQYF.

The rearrangement uses TRBV4-1 and TRBJ1-2; TRBD1 is a possible D gene (5 bases). In germline, CDR1 is MGHRA, CDR2 YSYEKL. The CDR3 is 12 residues long. The V gene lost 4 bases and the J gene lost 8 bases, with 11 bases spanning the gap. The CDR3 region has the DNA TGCGCCAGCAGCCCCCCGGGGGTAGGCTACACCTTC. Protein product: CASSPPGVGYTF.

The chain employs TRBV4-2 and TRBJ2-1, with 8 nucleotides matching TRBD2. J lost 4 bases, V lost 0 bases, and 8 bases had no gene match. From germline, CDR1 is LGHNA and CDR2 YNFKEQ. This CDR3 has 17 residues. The CDR3 region is CASSQEGLAGRYNEQFF. In DNA form, the CDR3 reads TGTGCCAGCAGCCAAGAGGGTCTAGCGGGTCGATACAATGAGCAGTTCTTC.

This clone turned up a few times. The rearrangement joins TRBV10-3 to TRBJ2-7; no definite D call. The CDR3 is made up of 13 amino acids. Trimming stripped 5 bases from V and 2 bases from J, with 10 bases between. Germline loops: CDR1 ENHRY, CDR2 SYGVKD. CDR3 sequence reads: CAISTDGPYEQYF. The CDR3 DNA is TGTGCCATCAGTACAGATGGCCCCTACGAGCAGTACTTC.

The chain couples TRBV5-4 to TRBJ2-6; 11 bases are a match to TRBD2. This CDR3 is 18 amino acids long. The V and J ends lost 6 bases and 0 bases, in that order; junction bases with no gene match: 8. Germline CDR1 and CDR2: SGHNT and YYREEE (reference sequence). This chain's CDR3 is CASKASGTSGSGANVLTF. Written as DNA, the CDR3 is TGTGCCAGCAAAGCCTCCGGGACTAGCGGCTCTGGGGCCAACGTCCTGACTTTC.

V gene TRBV30 combines with J gene TRBJ2-1, with D possibly being TRBD2 (6 bases). V was trimmed by 0 bases and J by 10 bases, leaving 16 bases between them. Germline assignment: CDR1 GTSNPN and CDR2 SVGIG (reference sequence). CDR3 length equals 14 residues. For the CDR3, the DNA is TGTGCCTGGAGTGTAGGAGGGGCGGGGAGAGAGCAGTTCTTC. Amino acid sequence: CAWSVGGAGREQFF.

This chain joins TRBV15 and TRBJ1-1; 7 bases are shared with TRBD1. The CDR3 runs to 15 residues. The V segment lost 3 bases and the J segment 2 bases; nucleotides outside the gene matches: 6. CDR1 LNHNV and CDR2 YYDKDF come from the germline V gene (reference sequence). The CDR3 DNA is TGTGCCACCAGCAGCCGGGACAGAGCAAACACTGAAGCTTTCTTT. As protein: CATSSRDRANTEAFF.

J is TRBJ2-7 and V is TRBV11-2, with D possibly matching TRBD2 (7 bases). Trimming removed 1 base at V and 4 bases at J, with 14 bases between. CDR1 and CDR2 (germline): SGHAT, FQNNGV. The CDR3 loop spans 15 amino acids. The CDR3 reads CASSLAGGFVYEQYF. The CDR3 region has the DNA TGTGCCAGCAGCTTAGCGGGGGGCTTCGTGTACGAGCAGTACTTC.

The CDR3 sequence is CASRAAGSGANVLTF. The CDR3 DNA sequence: TGTGCCAGTAGAGCCGCGGGGTCTGGGGCCAACGTCCTGACTTTC. The chain carries TRBV19 and TRBJ2-6; possibly TRBD2 for D (6 bases). The V gene lost 6 bases and the J gene lost 1 base, with 10 bases spanning the gap. Germline V gene data show CDR1 as LNHDA and CDR2 as SQIVND (reference sequence). The CDR3 has 15 residues.

The chain has TRBV7-8 and TRBJ2-7; 8 bases match TRBD1. After removal of 3 bases from V and 4 bases from J, the junction contained 8 bases not matched to a gene. This CDR3 comprises 15 residues. Germline V CDR1 and CDR2: SGHVS, FQNEAQ. The CDR3 DNA sequence: TGTGCCAGCAGCTTGCGGGCAGGGGGCCTATACGAGCAGTACTTC. This encodes CASSLRAGGLYEQYF. Supplemented by reference TRBV7-8 and TRBJ2-7, the full variable domain reads GAGVSQSPRYKVAKRGQDVALRCDPISGHVSLFWYQQALGQGPEFLTYFQNEAQLDKSGLPSDRFFAERPEGSVSTLKIQRTQQEDSAVYLCASSLRAGGLYEQYFGPGTRLTVT.